This passage covers 15 T cell receptor beta chains from one sample sequenced in a study of blood T cell repertoires in COVID-19. Generated by immunoSEQ multiplex PCR, the TCRdb table keeps only in-frame clones and is missing some. The table records 150,000 to 160,000 clones, over 75% of them present only once. Sequenced: peripheral blood. The receptors derive from a man aged 60-69 years with COVID-19, enrolled during active disease.

The V gene is TRBV6-5, the J gene TRBJ2-7, with 7 bases fitting TRBD1. CDR3 length: 15 residues. V was clipped by 6 bases and J by 3 bases; unmatched bases: 11. CDR1 is MNHEY, CDR2 SVGAGI, per germline. CDR3 amino acids: CASSLTGTAYYEQYF. In nucleotides, the CDR3 is TGTGCCAGCAGCCTAACCGGGACAGCATACTACGAGCAGTACTTC.

The V and J genes are TRBV2 and TRBJ1-2, with 7 bases lining up with TRBD1. Germline loops: CDR1 SNHLY, CDR2 FYNNEI. V gave up 5 bases and J gave up 7 bases; unmatched junction bases: 10. The CDR3 contains 14 residues. The CDR3 DNA reads as TGTGCCAGCAGTAACGACAGGGCCCGTGCTGGCTACACCTTC. Its translation: CASSNDRARAGYTF.

The chain uses TRBV11-2 and TRBJ2-7; D may be TRBD1 (5 bases). The CDR3 runs 15 residues. Trimming cost V 2 bases and J 2 bases, with 13 bases left between them. Germline CDR1 and CDR2: SGHAT and FQNNGV. The CDR3 spells CASSLQGQLTYEQYF. In DNA, the CDR3 is TGTGCCAGCAGCTTACAGGGTCAGCTCACCTACGAGCAGTACTTC. Full variable domain (missing parts from reference TRBV11-2 and TRBJ2-7): EAGVAQSPRYKIIEKRQSVAFWCNPISGHATLYWYQQILGQGPKLLIQFQNNGVVDDSQLPKDRFSAERLKGVDSTLKIQPAKLEDSAVYLCASSLQGQLTYEQYFGPGTRLTVT.

V and J are TRBV11-3 and TRBJ2-3, with 8 bases identical to TRBD2. Germline V gene lookup returns CDR1 SGHNT and CDR2 YENEEA. Germline trimming cut 5 bases from V and 2 bases from J; bases unmatched to any gene: 9. The CDR3 has 16 amino acids. The CDR3 nucleotides are TGTGCCAGCAGCGGAGGAGCGGGGGCGCACACAGATACGCAGTATTTT. Protein: CASSGGAGAHTDTQYF. Full variable domain (remainder filled in from reference TRBV11-3 and TRBJ2-3): EAGVVQSPRYKIIEKKQPVAFWCNPISGHNTLYWYLQNLGQGPELLIRYENEEAVDDSQLPKDRFSAERLKGVDSTLKIQPAELGDSAVYLCASSGGAGAHTDTQYFGPGTRLTVL.

The rearrangement joins TRBV12-3 or TRBV12-4 to TRBJ1-2; D call uncertain. V was shortened by 6 bases and J by 5 bases, with 4 bases between the two germline ends. This CDR3 has 10 amino acids. CDR3 DNA sequence: TGTGCCAGCAGGCGGTATGGCTACACCTTC. Its protein product is CASRRYGYTF.

The chain recombines TRBV5-1 with TRBJ2-7; D is possibly TRBD1 (6 bases). Looked up from germline, CDR1 is SGHRS and CDR2 is YFSETQ. Trimming took off 4 bases at V and 2 bases at J, with 16 bases between the two ends. The CDR3 totals 15 residues. The CDR3 sequence: CASSPQGLGTYEQYF. For the CDR3, the DNA is TGCGCCAGCAGCCCACAGGGTTTGGGAACCTACGAGCAGTACTTC.

This sequence joins TRBV9 and TRBJ1-3; D is uncertain. CDR3 size: 15 residues. CDR1 and CDR2 (germline): SGDLS, YYNGEE. V was shortened by 0 bases and J by 2 bases, with 9 bases between the two germline ends. DNA for the CDR3: TGTGCCAGCAGCGTAGTGTCAGAAGCTGGAAACACCATATATTTT. This codes for CASSVVSEAGNTIYF.

The rearrangement uses TRBV30 and TRBJ2-3, with 7 bases aligning to TRBD2. The V gene end was trimmed by 5 bases and the J gene end by 8 bases; junction bases not matched to a gene: 13. CDR1 and CDR2 from the germline V gene are GTSNPN and SVGIG (reference sequence). This CDR3 contains 14 residues. The CDR3 sequence: CAWEPSGGVSTQYF. In nucleotides, the CDR3 is TGTGCCTGGGAACCGTCGGGAGGTGTTTCTACGCAGTATTTT.

The chain combines TRBV19 with TRBJ2-3; D is unresolved. The CDR3 sequence is 15 residues long. Germline V CDR1 and CDR2: LNHDA, SQIVND (reference sequence). Trimming stripped 6 bases from V and 2 bases from J, with 15 bases between. The CDR3 reads CASRENRLPTDTQYF. The CDR3 nucleotides read TGTGCCAGTAGGGAAAATAGACTGCCCACAGATACGCAGTATTTT.

This clone showed up just once. The J gene is TRBJ2-1, the V gene TRBV9; TRBD2 matches at 10 bases. Germline lookup yields CDR1 SGDLS and CDR2 YYNGEE. With V trimmed by 0 bases and J by 2 bases, 8 bases remained unmatched. The CDR3 length is 18 residues. The CDR3 sequence: CASSVARIAGGPYNEQFF. In DNA, the CDR3 is TGTGCCAGCAGCGTAGCTAGGATAGCGGGGGGCCCCTACAATGAGCAGTTCTTC.

The chain carries TRBV5-1 and TRBJ1-3; D is perhaps TRBD1 (6 bases). Germline CDR1 reads SGHRS; CDR2 reads YFSETQ. This CDR3 has 15 amino acids. Deletions cut 3 bases from V and 4 bases from J, with 14 bases between. This CDR3 reads CASSSFPGAGNTIYF. Written as DNA, the CDR3 is TGCGCCAGCAGCTCCTTCCCAGGGGCAGGAAACACCATATATTTT.

This chain connects TRBV7-2 to TRBJ2-3, with 7 bases identical to TRBD1. Germline trimming cut 4 bases from V and 3 bases from J; bases unmatched to any gene: 7. CDR1 and CDR2 from the germline V gene are SGHTA and FQGNSA. The CDR3 is 15 amino acids. CDR3 nucleotides: TGTGCCAGCAGCTCAGGGGGATCTGGGACAGATACGCAGTATTTT. Amino acids: CASSSGGSGTDTQYF.

V is TRBV6-5 and J is TRBJ2-1; D is ambiguous. The V gene's germline CDR1 is MNHEY and CDR2 SVGAGI. The CDR3 has 12 residues. V lost 8 bases, J lost 4 bases, and 9 bases lay in between. The CDR3 nucleotides read TGTGCCAGCCGAGGCATGTACAATGAGCAGTTCTTC. Translated, it gives CASRGMYNEQFF.

This chain joins TRBV3-1 (or the pseudogene TRBV3-2) and TRBJ1-2; D not resolved. The CDR3 loop spans 14 amino acids. Germline V gene data show CDR1 as LGHDT and CDR2 as YNNKEL (reference sequence). V was shortened by 5 bases and J by 3 bases, with 13 bases between the two germline ends. The CDR3 DNA is TGTGCCAGCAGCTCCCGCGGGAGGGACTATGGCTACACCTTC. It codes for CASSSRGRDYGYTF.

The chain has TRBV7-2 and TRBJ2-7; 11 bases map to TRBD2. The junction had 5 bases not matched to a gene; V was cut back by 4 bases and J by 12 bases. Germline V lookup: CDR1 SGHTA, CDR2 FQGNSA. The CDR3 runs to 12 residues. The CDR3 reads CASSYLAGGAYF. DNA for the CDR3: TGTGCCAGCAGCTACCTAGCGGGGGGCGCGTACTTC.